The clone carrying this TCR beta chain appeared a few times. TCRdb independently ran MiXCR on the PCR reads; one entry per CDR3 protein. The sample lists 550,000 to 750,000 distinct CDR3 sequences; about 20% were seen once. With 2 bases clipped from V and 4 bases from J, the junction kept 5 bases outside the gene matches. Germline V lookup: CDR1 LGHNA, CDR2 YSLEER. The CDR3 loop spans 15 amino acids. This record belongs to a study of molecular identifiers for immune sequencing clone quantification. The material sequenced was naive CD8+ T cells from blood, with Jurkat cell RNA spiked in. Regarding subset: FACS-sorted CD8+CD4-CCR7+CD45RA+ naive T cells. This TCR was recovered from a human donor in good health. Some libraries in this study had Jurkat cell RNA spiked in. This chain joins TRBV4-3 and TRBJ2-7; 10 nucleotides align to TRBD2. The CDR3 bases are TGCGCCAGCAGCCAATCAGCGGGGGGGCTTTACGAGCAGTACTTC. Protein sequence: CASSQSAGGLYEQYF.